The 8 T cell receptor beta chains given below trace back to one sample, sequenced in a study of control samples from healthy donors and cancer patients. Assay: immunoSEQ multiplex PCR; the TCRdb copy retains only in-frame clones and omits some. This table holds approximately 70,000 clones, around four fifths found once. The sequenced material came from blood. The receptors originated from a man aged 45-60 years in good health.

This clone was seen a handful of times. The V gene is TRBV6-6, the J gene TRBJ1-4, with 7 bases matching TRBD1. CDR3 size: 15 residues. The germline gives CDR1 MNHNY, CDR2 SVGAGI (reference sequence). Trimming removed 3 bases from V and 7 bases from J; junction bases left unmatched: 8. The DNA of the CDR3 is TGTGCCAGCAGTTATAGTGAGGGGGCGGGTGAAAAACTGTTTTTT. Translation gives CASSYSEGAGEKLFF.

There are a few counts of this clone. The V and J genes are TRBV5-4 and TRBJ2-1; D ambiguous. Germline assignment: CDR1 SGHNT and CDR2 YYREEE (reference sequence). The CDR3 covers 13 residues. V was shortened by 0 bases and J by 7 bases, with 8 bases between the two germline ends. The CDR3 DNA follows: TGTGCCAGCAGCTTGGTGTTCTCTAATGAGCAGTTCTTC. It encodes CASSLVFSNEQFF.

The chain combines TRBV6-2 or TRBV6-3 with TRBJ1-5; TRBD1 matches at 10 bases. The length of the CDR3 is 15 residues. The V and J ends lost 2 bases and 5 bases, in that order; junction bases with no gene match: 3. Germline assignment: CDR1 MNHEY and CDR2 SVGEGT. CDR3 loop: CASSYQGTGDQPQHF. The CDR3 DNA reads TGTGCCAGCAGTTACCAGGGGACAGGGGATCAGCCCCAGCATTTT.

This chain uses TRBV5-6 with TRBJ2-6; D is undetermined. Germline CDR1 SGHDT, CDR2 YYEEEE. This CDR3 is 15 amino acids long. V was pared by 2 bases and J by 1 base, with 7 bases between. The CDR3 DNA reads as TGTGCCAGCAGCTTCCGACGGTCTGGGGCCAACGTCCTGACTTTC. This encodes CASSFRRSGANVLTF.

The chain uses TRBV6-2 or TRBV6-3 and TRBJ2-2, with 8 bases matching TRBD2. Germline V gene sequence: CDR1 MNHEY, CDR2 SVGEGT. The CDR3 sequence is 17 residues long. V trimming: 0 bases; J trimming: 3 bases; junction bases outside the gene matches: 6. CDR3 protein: CASSYSTGGPDTGELFF. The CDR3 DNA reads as TGTGCCAGCAGTTACTCAACGGGAGGGCCGGACACCGGGGAGCTGTTTTTT.

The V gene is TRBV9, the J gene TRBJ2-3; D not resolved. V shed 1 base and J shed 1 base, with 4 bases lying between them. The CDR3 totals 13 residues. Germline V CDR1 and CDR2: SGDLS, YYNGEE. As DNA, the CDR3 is TGTGCCAGCAGCGTATCGGGCACAGATACGCAGTATTTT. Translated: CASSVSGTDTQYF.

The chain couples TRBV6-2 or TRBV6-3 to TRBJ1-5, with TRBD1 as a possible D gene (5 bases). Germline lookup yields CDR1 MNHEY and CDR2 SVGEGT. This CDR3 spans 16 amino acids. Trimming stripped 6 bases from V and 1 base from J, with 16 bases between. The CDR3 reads CASSPRQRESNQPQHF. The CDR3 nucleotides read TGTGCCAGCAGCCCTCGACAGCGTGAGAGCAATCAGCCCCAGCATTTT.

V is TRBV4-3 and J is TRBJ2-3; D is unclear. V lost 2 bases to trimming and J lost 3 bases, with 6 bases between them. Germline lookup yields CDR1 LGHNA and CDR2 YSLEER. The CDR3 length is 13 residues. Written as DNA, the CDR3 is TGCGCCAGCAGCCAAAGACTGACAGATACGCAGTATTTT. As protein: CASSQRLTDTQYF.